A single T cell receptor (beta chain) is shown here with its context. The data stem from a study of T cell changes during pregnancy in multiple sclerosis. This table comes from immunoSEQ multiplex PCR, and its TCRdb copy is limited to in-frame clones, with some not included. The sample shows tens of thousands of clones, approximately 81% of them seen only once. The ends were cut back, 1 base at V and 11 bases at J, with 14 bases in the middle. There are 13 residues in the CDR3. Germline V CDR1 and CDR2: ENHRY, SYGVKD. The chain has TRBV10-3 and TRBJ1-1; no clear D. Here the sequenced sample was CD4+ T cells from peripheral blood mononuclear cells, taken before pregnancy. The origin of this receptor is a female donor with multiple sclerosis, enrolled in a pregnancy study. CDR3 DNA sequence: TGTGCCATCAGTGAGTATCGGGAAGTTGAGGCTTTCTTT. Its translation is CAISEYREVEAFF.